Each of the 5 T cell receptor beta chains below was sequenced from the same sample in a study of regulatory T cells in long-lasting Graves disease. Sequencing libraries for TCR beta were prepared with iRepertoire HTBI primers and Arm-PCR of CDR3 regions. One entry per CDR3 protein, called by TCRdb with MiXCR from the multiplex PCR reads. The sample lists over 500,000 distinct CDR3 sequences; under 20% were seen once. Specified time point: newly diagnosed GD, antithyroid drugs for less than 3 months. The TCR library was made from RNA extracted from PBMCs. The sample was also reused in another study, on T cells in Graves' hyperthyroidism and ophthalmopathy.

Sequencing was performed on peripheral blood mononuclear cells (PBMCs), taken at new diagnosis, from a patient treated with antithyroid drugs. These receptors came from a woman aged 30 to 39 with Graves disease.

The chain joins TRBV28 to TRBJ2-7; 9 bases agree with TRBD2. The V and J ends lost 6 bases and 1 base, in that order; junction bases with no gene match: 7. The germline V gene has CDR1 MDHEN and CDR2 SYDVKM. CDR3 length: 15 residues. The DNA of the CDR3 is TGTGCCAGCAGCTCTCTAGCGGGGAGATCCTACGAGCAGTACTTC. Translation gives CASSSLAGRSYEQYF. The full variable domain, its missing parts supplied by reference TRBV28 and TRBJ2-7, is DVKVTQSSRYLVKRTGEKVFLECVQDMDHENMFWYRQDPGLGLRLIYFSYDVKMKEKGDIPEGYSVSREKKERFSLILESASTNQTSMYLCASSSLAGRSYEQYFGPGTRLTVT.

This clonotype has ten or more counts. This chain connects TRBV3-1 to TRBJ1-1, with 7 bases fitting TRBD1. CDR3 size: 15 residues. Germline V gene data show CDR1 as LGHDT and CDR2 as YNNKEL (reference sequence). V trimming: 1 base; J trimming: 1 base; junction bases outside the gene matches: 3. CDR3 bases: TGTGCCAGCAGCCAAGGGGACAGCCAGAACACTGAAGCTTTCTTT. The encoded protein is CASSQGDSQNTEAFF.

This clonotype was observed a few times. The chain combines TRBV27 with TRBJ1-5, with TRBD1 identical over 9 bases. The CDR3 has 15 amino acids. V lost 4 bases to trimming and J lost 6 bases; unmatched junction nucleotides: 7. From germline, CDR1 is MNHEY and CDR2 SMNVEV (reference sequence). This CDR3 is CASSSTGGRSQPQHF. CDR3 DNA: TGTGCCAGCAGTTCCACAGGGGGCCGGAGTCAGCCCCAGCATTTT.

This clonotype appeared a few times. The chain links TRBV7-6 to TRBJ1-5, with TRBD1 matching 10 bases. Germline CDR1 and CDR2: SGHVS and FNYEAQ. The CDR3 has 16 amino acids. V trimming: 5 bases; J trimming: 0 bases; junction bases outside the gene matches: 4. CDR3 nucleotide sequence: TGTGCCAGCAGCGCCGGGACAGGGGTTAGCAATCAGCCCCAGCATTTT. Amino acid sequence: CASSAGTGVSNQPQHF. Filled out from reference TRBV7-6 and TRBJ1-5, the complete variable domain reads GAGVSQSPRYKVTKRGQDVALRCDPISGHVSLYWYRQALGQGPEFLTYFNYEAQQDKSGLPNDRFSAERPEGSISTLTIQRTEQRDSAMYRCASSAGTGVSNQPQHFGDGTRLSIL.

This clonotype was recorded at least ten times. In DNA, the CDR3 is TGTGCCAGACATTCCGGGACAGGGTATAAAGCTGAAGCTTTCTTT. It is translated as CARHSGTGYKAEAFF. The V and J genes are TRBV2 and TRBJ1-1; 9 bases agree with TRBD1. V dropped 9 bases and J dropped 6; count of bases not matched to a gene: 14. Germline CDR1 is SNHLY and CDR2 is FYNNEI. The CDR3 has 15 residues.